The following is a T cell receptor (beta chain) sequence with its context. Antigen unknown. This record comes from a study of cytomegalovirus exposure and HLA in healthy donors. Study-wide results and limits: A few chains tied to CMV proved CMV antigen-specific in vitro. A later analysis, which compared TCR beta chains of equal frequency, found the HLA-associated ones more clonally expanded. Reports indicate that TCR beta sequences accurately predicted the HLA-A and HLA-B alleles of most subjects. Most TCR sequences were seen very rarely across donors, but some public TCRs occurred in many.

This PCR relied on a set of 60 Vbeta primers and 13 Jbeta primers. The table came from immunoSEQ multiplex PCR; TCRdb's copy has only in-frame clones and leaves some out. The sample has around 100,000 clones; roughly 75% are singletons. The clonotype was recovered from a woman aged 40 to 50 in good health and CMV-seronegative. The sample consisted of PBMCs.

In DNA form, the CDR3 reads TGTGCCAGTAGATATAAAGTCGGGACAGGGAAAAACACCGGGGAGCTGTTTTTT. Its protein is CASRYKVGTGKNTGELFF. This rearrangement joins TRBV19 to TRBJ2-2, with TRBD1 matching over 9 bases. From germline, CDR1 is LNHDA and CDR2 SQIVND (reference sequence). The CDR3 contains 18 residues. V shed 6 bases and J 2 bases; nucleotides not matched to a gene: 13.